The 24 T cell receptor beta chains given below trace back to one sample, sequenced in a study of early T cells in non-severe SARS-CoV-2 infection. TCRdb recomputed calls from the 5' RACE reads with MiXCR, one row per CDR3 protein. The sample consists of about 76,000 distinct CDR3 sequences, 15% to 17% of them appearing once. The sequencing input was whole blood. These receptor sequences come from an adult who was a healthcare worker with PCR-confirmed SARS-CoV-2 infection or an uninfected control (not recorded which).

This clonotype was detected a few times. The chain employs TRBV28 and TRBJ2-2, with 9 bases that match TRBD2. The germline CDR1 and CDR2 sequences are MDHEN and SYDVKM. The V and J ends lost 6 bases and 0 bases, in that order; junction bases with no gene match: 11. The CDR3 is 18 amino acids. CDR3 in amino acids: CASRLRVGGGANTGELFF. CDR3 DNA: TGTGCCAGCAGACTCAGGGTTGGCGGGGGGGCGAACACCGGGGAGCTGTTTTTT. Combining the CDR3 with reference TRBV28 and TRBJ2-2 gives the whole variable domain DVKVTQSSRYLVKRTGEKVFLECVQDMDHENMFWYRQDPGLGLRLIYFSYDVKMKEKGDIPEGYSVSREKKERFSLILESASTNQTSMYLCASRLRVGGGANTGELFFGEGSRLTVL.

In this sample, this clonotype turned up many times. This chain uses TRBV7-8 with TRBJ1-1, with 7 bases identical to TRBD1. CDR1 is SGHVS, CDR2 FQNEAQ, per germline. Unmatched junction bases numbered 6, after V lost 5 bases and J lost 0 bases. The CDR3 extends over 15 amino acids. In DNA, the CDR3 is TGTGCCAGCAGCCCCCCCAGGGGGATGAACACTGAAGCTTTCTTT. As protein: CASSPPRGMNTEAFF.

This clonotype was seen many times. An end of the junction does not agree with germline; a read error may underlie this. The chain joins TRBV3-1 to TRBJ1-1, with D unclear. Germline assignment: CDR1 LGHDT and CDR2 YNNKEL (reference sequence). CDR3 size: 13 residues. CDR3: CASSPTGWTEVFF. The CDR3, as DNA: TGTGCCAGCAGCCCAACCGGGTGGACTGAAGTTTTCTTT. Filled out from reference TRBV3-1 and TRBJ1-1, the complete variable domain reads DTAVSQTPKYLVTQMGNDKSIKCEQNLGHDTMYWYKQDSKKFLKIMFSYNNKELIINETVPNRFSPKSPDKAHLNLHINSLELGDSAVYFCASSPTGWTEVFFGQGTRLTVV.

Only a few counts were recorded for this clonotype. J is TRBJ2-3 and V is TRBV11-2, with 7 bases matching TRBD2. The V segment lost 5 bases and the J segment 0 bases; nucleotides outside the gene matches: 11. The CDR3 has 17 residues. In germline, CDR1 is SGHAT, CDR2 FQNNGV. CDR3 region: CASSLRTGGGSTDTQYF. For the CDR3, the DNA is TGTGCCAGCAGCCTTAGGACGGGCGGGGGAAGCACAGATACGCAGTATTTT.

The chain has TRBV28 and TRBJ2-7, with D perhaps matching TRBD1 (6 bases). Germline V lookup: CDR1 MDHEN, CDR2 SYDVKM. V shed 3 bases and J shed 0 bases, with 12 bases lying between them. This CDR3 comprises 15 residues. The CDR3 DNA is TGTGCCAGCAGTTTCAGGGGCAGGGCCTCCTACGAGCAGTACTTC. This codes for CASSFRGRASYEQYF.

Turning to this clonotype: This may be a read error, as it is one base from a much larger clone. The CDR3 does not close with the conserved phenylalanine or tryptophan, likely indicating a read error. CDR3 DNA: TGCAGCGTTGAAAGGGGACTAGCGGGAGGAGTCGAGCAGTACTAC. Its translation is CSVERGLAGGVEQYY. The chain recombines TRBV29-1 with TRBJ2-7, with 15 bases identical to TRBD2. CDR3 length: 15 residues. The ends lost 2 bases at V and 6 bases at J; junction bases unmatched: 5. Germline V lookup: CDR1 SQVTM, CDR2 ANQGSEA.

This clonotype was counted at least ten times. A read error may produce the germline difference seen at one junction end. The chain links TRBV11-2 to TRBJ2-1; D is perhaps TRBD1 (6 bases). The CDR3 loop spans 14 amino acids. Germline CDR1 and CDR2: SGHAT and FQNNGV. The CDR3 nucleotides are TGTGCCAGCAGCTTAGAGTGGGGGACACCTGAAGAGATCTTC. Translated, it gives CASSLEWGTPEEIF. Full variable domain (remainder filled in from reference TRBV11-2 and TRBJ2-1): EAGVAQSPRYKIIEKRQSVAFWCNPISGHATLYWYQQILGQGPKLLIQFQNNGVVDDSQLPKDRFSAERLKGVDSTLKIQPAKLEDSAVYLCASSLEWGTPEEIFGPGTRLTVL.

A few counts support this clonotype. This chain links TRBV9 with TRBJ1-1, with TRBD1 identical over 8 bases. The CDR3 spans 15 residues. The ends lost 5 bases at V and 5 bases at J; junction bases unmatched: 11. CDR1 and CDR2 (germline): SGDLS, YYNGEE. CDR3 in amino acids: CASSGTGGPRTEAFF. For the CDR3, the DNA is TGTGCCAGCAGTGGGACAGGTGGTCCGCGGACTGAAGCTTTCTTT.

The chain is built from TRBV5-1 and TRBJ2-7; TRBD1 or TRBD2 may be the D gene (5 bases each). There are 16 residues in the CDR3. Germline loops: CDR1 SGHRS, CDR2 YFSETQ. Trimming removed 4 bases at V and 7 bases at J, with 24 bases between. The CDR3 sequence: CASSPTEGLSGWEQYF. CDR3 sequence (DNA): TGCGCCAGCAGCCCGACCGAGGGCCTGTCAGGGTGGGAGCAGTACTTC. Full variable domain (remainder filled in from reference TRBV5-1 and TRBJ2-7): KAGVTQTPRYLIKTRGQQVTLSCSPISGHRSVSWYQQTPGQGLQFLFEYFSETQRNKGNFPGRFSGRQFSNSRSEMNVSTLELGDSALYLCASSPTEGLSGWEQYFGPGTRLTVT.

This clonotype was counted at least ten times. V usage is TRBV5-6 and J usage is TRBJ1-1; D perhaps matches TRBD1 (5 bases). V lost 4 bases to trimming and J lost 5 bases, with 18 bases between them. This CDR3 has 15 residues. From germline, CDR1 is SGHDT and CDR2 YYEEEE. CDR3 loop: CASSTERIGGTEAFF. CDR3 nucleotides: TGTGCCAGCAGCACCGAACGGATTGGGGGGACTGAAGCTTTCTTT.

This rearrangement joins TRBV5-1 to TRBJ1-1; 10 bases are a match to TRBD1. From germline, CDR1 is SGHRS and CDR2 YFSETQ. The CDR3 covers 14 residues. V was clipped by 7 bases and J by 5 bases; unmatched bases: 8. The CDR3 sequence: CASRRQGAVTEAFF. The CDR3 DNA reads as TGCGCCAGCCGACGACAGGGGGCGGTGACTGAAGCTTTCTTT.

For this clonotype: A much larger clone differs from this one at a single base, so this may be a read error. Lacking the conserved final phenylalanine or tryptophan, this CDR3 likely reflects a read error. The CDR3 sequence is CSAMVKRGSSTDTQYL. CDR3 coding DNA: TGCAGTGCCATGGTTAAGCGGGGCTCTAGCACAGATACGCAGTATTTA. The genes are TRBV20-1 and TRBJ2-3; 7 bases agree with TRBD2. Germline V lookup: CDR1 DFQATT, CDR2 SNEGSKA (reference sequence). J lost 0 bases, V lost 6 bases, and 12 bases had no gene match. The CDR3 length is 16 residues.

The genes are TRBV4-2 and TRBJ2-6; unclear D gene. The V end lost 0 bases, the J end lost 1 base, and 7 bases lay between the germline ends. Per the germline V gene, CDR1 is LGHNA and CDR2 is YNFKEQ. The CDR3 sequence is 16 residues long. Here the CDR3 DNA reads TGTGCCAGCAGCCAAGATCAGGATTCTGGGGCCAACGTCCTGACTTTC. This encodes CASSQDQDSGANVLTF.

Regarding this clonotype: A read error may explain this, as a much larger clone is one base away. This chain connects TRBV5-5 to TRBJ2-2, with D hard to call. Germline V lookup: CDR1 SGHKS, CDR2 YYEKEE (reference sequence). Trimming cost V 0 bases and J 6 bases, with 3 bases left between them. The CDR3 runs 12 residues. The CDR3 coding sequence is TGTGCCAGCAGCTTGGAGGCCGGGGAGCTGTTTTTT. Translating gives CASSLEAGELFF.

There are a few counts of this clonotype. The chain recombines TRBV3-1 with TRBJ1-2; 11 nucleotides line up with TRBD1. CDR3 length equals 14 residues. J lost 5 bases, V lost 4 bases, and 3 bases had no gene match. Per germline, CDR1 LGHDT and CDR2 YNNKEL (reference sequence). The CDR3: CASSPGTGGYGYTF. The CDR3, as DNA: TGTGCCAGCAGCCCTGGGACAGGGGGTTATGGCTACACCTTC. Looking up the rest from reference TRBV3-1 and TRBJ1-2 gives the full variable domain: DTAVSQTPKYLVTQMGNDKSIKCEQNLGHDTMYWYKQDSKKFLKIMFSYNNKELIINETVPNRFSPKSPDKAHLNLHINSLELGDSAVYFCASSPGTGGYGYTFGSGTRLTVV.

CDR3 amino acids: CASSPRQGATEAFF. The CDR3 bases are TGTGCCAGCAGTCCCCGACAGGGAGCCACTGAAGCTTTCTTT. The V gene is TRBV27, the J gene TRBJ1-1, with TRBD1 matching over 7 bases. V gave up 5 bases and J gave up 4 bases; unmatched junction bases: 7. The CDR3 is 14 amino acids. Looked up from germline, CDR1 is MNHEY and CDR2 is SMNVEV (reference sequence).

Here the CDR3 reads CASSLEVISYEQYF. The CDR3 nucleotides are TGTGCCAGCAGCTTAGAGGTTATCTCCTACGAGCAGTACTTC. This chain joins TRBV7-2 and TRBJ2-7, with unresolved D. Germline CDR1 reads SGHTA; CDR2 reads FQGNSA. The length of the CDR3 is 14 residues. Between the trimmed V and J ends, which lost 1 base and 0 bases, there was a span of 7 bases.

This clonotype has a handful of counts. The J gene is TRBJ2-7, the V gene TRBV18; 7 nucleotides match TRBD2. Germline trimming cut 3 bases from V and 5 bases from J; bases unmatched to any gene: 7. CDR1 and CDR2 from the germline V gene are KGHSH and LQKENI. There are 14 residues in the CDR3. CDR3 protein: CASSPGRTNNEQYF. CDR3 sequence (DNA): TGTGCCAGCTCACCCGGGAGGACTAACAACGAGCAGTACTTC.

This clonotype was found a few times. The V call is TRBV6-6, the J call TRBJ1-5; 9 nucleotides match TRBD1. Germline V gives CDR1 MNHNY, CDR2 SVGAGI (reference sequence). The CDR3 extends over 14 amino acids. V lost 4 bases to trimming and J lost 7 bases; unmatched junction nucleotides: 5. The CDR3 nucleotides are TGTGCCAGCAGTTGGGACAGGGTGGAACAGCCCCAGCATTTT. This translates into CASSWDRVEQPQHF.

Turning to this clonotype: The junction does not match germline at one end; this may be a read error. This chain connects TRBV5-1 to TRBJ2-3, with a tentative D call TRBD1 (6 bases). In germline, CDR1 is SGHRS, CDR2 YFSETQ. There are 13 residues in the CDR3. In DNA, the CDR3 is TGCGTCAGCAGCTCAGGACAGACAGATACGCAGTATTTT. It yields the protein CVSSSGQTDTQYF.

This clonotype has only one observation. V is TRBV6-5 and J is TRBJ2-2; D is ambiguous. Trimming shortened V by 2 bases and J by 6 bases, and 10 bases separated the two germline ends. The germline V gene encodes CDR1 MNHEY and CDR2 SVGAGI. CDR3 length: 14 amino acids. In DNA form, the CDR3 reads TGTGCCAGCAGTTACCCTGACGGTTCCGGGGAGCTGTTTTTT. This codes for CASSYPDGSGELFF.

This rearrangement joins TRBV20-1 to TRBJ1-1; no definite D call. There are 13 residues in the CDR3. Deletions cut 3 bases from V and 0 bases from J, with 8 bases between. Germline assignment: CDR1 DFQATT and CDR2 SNEGSKA (reference sequence). The CDR3 DNA sequence: TGCAGTGCTAGCACGCAGATGAACACTGAAGCTTTCTTT. Translation: CSASTQMNTEAFF.

This clonotype occurred many times. The chain joins TRBV21-1 to TRBJ1-2; the table's D call, TRBD1, has no DNA check behind it. TRBV21-1 is flagged as a pseudogene. The CDR3 runs 15 residues. The CDR3 region has the DNA TGTGCCAGCAGCATCCCCGGGACAGGGAGCTGCGGCTACACCTTC. Encoded protein: CASSIPGTGSCGYTF.

This chain uses TRBV3-2 with TRBJ2-2; the table assigns TRBD1, which was not confirmed against the DNA. TRBV3-2 is noted as a pseudogene. This CDR3 has 14 amino acids. The CDR3 sequence: CASINRVSTGELFF. The CDR3 DNA reads as TGTGCCAGCATAAACAGGGTATCCACCGGGGAGCTGTTTTTT.